The TCR beta chain under discussion was sequenced for a study of OX40 agonist ivuxolimab in advanced cancers. A note on the overall study: Ivuxolimab was an agonistic, fully human IgG2 monoclonal antibody directed against OX40 (CD134), a costimulatory receptor. Patients were allowed to have had prior anti-PD-1, anti-PD-L1 or anti-CTLA-4 therapy, and 40% to 45% of the dose-escalation patients had been treated with checkpoint inhibitors. Intravenous ivuxolimab was administered to patients every 2 weeks at six dose levels: 0.01, 0.1, 0.3, 1.5, 3 and 10 mg/kg. Three dose-escalation patients achieved partial responses, one with hepatocellular carcinoma and two with cutaneous melanoma. The monotherapy dose-escalation portion (N of about 57 patients) of the phase I ivuxolimab trial is reported in the paper. The purpose of peripheral TCRbeta sequencing was to test whether ivuxolimab changed TCR sequence diversity and led to clonal T-cell expansion. Of the 50 to 55 patients in dose escalation, 19 had hepatocellular carcinoma, approximately 15 had melanoma, 9 had renal cell carcinoma and 9 had head and neck cancer. The dose-escalation cohort was roughly 87% male with a mean age of 60 years, ranging from roughly 20 to 80. General study outcomes and caveats: Antigen specificity was not determined for the clonally expanded peripheral T cells. On average, CD8+ T cells showed more expanded clones than CD4+ T cells after ivuxolimab. Low levels of normalized T-cell clonal expansion were also seen in some patients who did not respond. In the 0.1-3.0 mg/kg groups, partial responders were among the patients with the lowest normalized peripheral clonal expansion, particularly in CD8+ T cells. At doses of 0.1 to 3.0 mg/kg, clonal expansion of both CD4+ and CD8+ T cells in blood was seen between baseline and week 6.

Patients with autoimmune disease history or receiving systemic immunosuppression were excluded from the trial. Peripheral blood for TCR sequencing was collected from all dose cohorts at baseline, on cycle 4 day 1, and on cycle 7 day 1. Samples came from an open-label, multicenter, first-in-human phase I dose-escalation trial of ivuxolimab. Adults with locally advanced or metastatic head and neck squamous cell, hepatocellular, melanoma or renal cell carcinoma were enrolled in the trial. Before TCR sequencing, CD4+ T cells and CD8+ T cells were sorted from peripheral blood as separate populations. Taken from cysteine to phenylalanine, the CDR3 has 10 residues. The CDR3 DNA has 30 bases and is translated from base 1. V lost 6 bases and J lost 11 bases; the stretch between them is 13 bases long. The germline V gene (reference sequence) supplies CDR1 DFQATT and CDR2 SNEGSKA. Comment on this clone: It has no known antigen specificity. Per-nucleotide qualities are absent, and no much larger clonotype sits a single base away.

Genomic DNA was extracted from sorted cells for sequencing of the TCRbeta CDR3 region. The immunoSEQ Assay was used to sequence the TCRbeta CDR3 regions. TCRdb holds this immuneACCESS table with in-frame rearrangements only. Some clones are missing; in checked studies, unresolved V genes explain under half, and the rest has no known cause. The sample profile shows 70,000 to 95,000 clones; 75% to 95% of them were found once. Approximately 7.7% of the sample is in the top ten clones. The clonotype comes from an adult with an advanced solid tumor such as melanoma, head and neck, liver or kidney cancer. This receptor chain uses TRBV20-1 and TRBJ2-5; the D gene is perhaps TRBD1 or TRBD2, each of them matching over 6 bases. The source material was CD4+ or CD8+ T cells sorted from blood, sampled in a trial of the OX40 agonist ivuxolimab. The CDR3 protein sequence reads: CSAWRDKQYF. In nucleotide form, the sequence is TGCAGTGCATGGAGGGACAAGCAGTACTTC.